This entry features one T cell receptor (delta chain) sequence. No antigen is known for it. This record belongs to a study of Vδ1+ human thymocytes. RNA was extracted from the cells and then reverse transcribed. Multiplex PCR used pooled V-gene forward primers and a constant-region reverse primer to amplify CDR3s. TCRdb reanalysed the multiplex PCR reads with CATT. The table shows 25,000 to 30,000 delta-chain clones, with 7.4% occurring only once. Whole-study findings and limits: Highly polyclonal TRG and TRD repertoires with Gaussian CDR3 length distributions appeared in thymus.

The CDR3 is made up of 17 amino acids. CDR1 and CDR2 (germline): TSWWSYY, QGS. The V end was cut by 2 bases, the J end by 10 bases, with 26 bases between. The sequence was obtained from a girl in the first two years of life who had congenital heart surgery. Sequenced: Vdelta1+ gamma-delta thymocytes from the thymus. Subset meaning: FACS-sorted CD3+ TCRalphabeta- TCRVdelta1+ TCRVdelta2- thymocytes. J is TRDJ1 and V is TRDV1; weak D call: TRDD3 (6 bases). CDR3 amino acids: CALGERLGGPPRSPLIF. CDR3 sequence (DNA): TGTGCTCTTGGGGAAAGGTTAGGGGGACCCCCGAGGTCCCCACTCATCTTT.